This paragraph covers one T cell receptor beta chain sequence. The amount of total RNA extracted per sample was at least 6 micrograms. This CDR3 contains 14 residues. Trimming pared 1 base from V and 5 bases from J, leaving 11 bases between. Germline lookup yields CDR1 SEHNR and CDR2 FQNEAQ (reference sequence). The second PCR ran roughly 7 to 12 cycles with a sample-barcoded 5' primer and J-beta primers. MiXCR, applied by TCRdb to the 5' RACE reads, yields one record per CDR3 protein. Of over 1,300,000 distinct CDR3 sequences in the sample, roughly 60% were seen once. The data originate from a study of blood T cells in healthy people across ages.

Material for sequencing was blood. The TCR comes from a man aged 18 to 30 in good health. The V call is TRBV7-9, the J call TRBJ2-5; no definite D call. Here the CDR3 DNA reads TGTGCCAGCAGCTTAGACGTATTATATGAGACCCAGTACTTC. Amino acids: CASSLDVLYETQYF.